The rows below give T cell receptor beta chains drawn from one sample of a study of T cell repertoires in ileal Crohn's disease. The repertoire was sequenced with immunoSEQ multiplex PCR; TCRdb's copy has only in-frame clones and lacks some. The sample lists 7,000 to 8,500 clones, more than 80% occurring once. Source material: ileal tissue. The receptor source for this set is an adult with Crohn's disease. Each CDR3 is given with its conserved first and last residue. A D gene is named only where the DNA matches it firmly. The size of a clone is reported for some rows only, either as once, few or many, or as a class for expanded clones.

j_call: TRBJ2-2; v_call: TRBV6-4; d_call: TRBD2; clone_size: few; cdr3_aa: CASSAGLAENTGELFF; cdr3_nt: TGTGCCAGCAGCGCCGGACTAGCGGAGAACACCGGGGAGCTGTTTTTT
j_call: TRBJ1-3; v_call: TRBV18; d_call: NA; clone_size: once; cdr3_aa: CASSPLGASGNTIYF; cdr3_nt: TGTGCCAGCTCACCATTAGGGGCAAGTGGAAACACCATATATTTT
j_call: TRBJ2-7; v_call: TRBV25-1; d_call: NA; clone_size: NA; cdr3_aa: CASSDHQAHSYEQYF; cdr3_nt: TGTGCCAGCAGCGACCACCAGGCACATTCCTACGAGCAGTACTTC
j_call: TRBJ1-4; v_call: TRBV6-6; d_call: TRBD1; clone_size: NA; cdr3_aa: CASTGGSANEKLFF; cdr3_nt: TGTGCCAGCACAGGGGGGAGCGCTAATGAAAAACTGTTTTTT
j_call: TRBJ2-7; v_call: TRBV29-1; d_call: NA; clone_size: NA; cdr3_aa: CSVAGLGYEQYF; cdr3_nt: TGCAGCGTTGCGGGACTGGGGTACGAGCAGTACTTC
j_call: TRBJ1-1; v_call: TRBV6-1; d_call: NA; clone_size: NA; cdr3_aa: CASSEQGAAEAFF; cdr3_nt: TGTGCCAGCAGTGAACAAGGGGCCGCTGAAGCTTTCTTT
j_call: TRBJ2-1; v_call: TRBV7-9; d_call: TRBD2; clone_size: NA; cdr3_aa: CASSRGTSGRDEQFF; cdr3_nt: TGTGCCAGCAGCCGCGGGACTAGCGGGAGGGATGAGCAGTTCTTC
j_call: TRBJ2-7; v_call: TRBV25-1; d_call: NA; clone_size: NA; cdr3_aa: CASSDPGVESYEQYF; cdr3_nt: TGTGCCAGCAGTGATCCGGGGGTTGAGAGCTACGAGCAGTACTTC
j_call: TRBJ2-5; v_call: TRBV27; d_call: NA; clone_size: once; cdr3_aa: CASSLSAPGAGEETQYF; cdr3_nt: TGTGCCAGCAGTTTATCAGCACCAGGGGCGGGGGAGGAGACCCAGTACTTC
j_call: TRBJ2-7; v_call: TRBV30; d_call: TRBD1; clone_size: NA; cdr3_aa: CAWADRGHEQYF; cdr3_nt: TGTGCCTGGGCGGACAGGGGCCACGAGCAGTACTTC
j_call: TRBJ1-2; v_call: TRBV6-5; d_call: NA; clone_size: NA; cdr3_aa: CASSYKSLNYGYTF; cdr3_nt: TGTGCCAGCAGTTACAAGAGCCTTAACTATGGCTACACCTTC
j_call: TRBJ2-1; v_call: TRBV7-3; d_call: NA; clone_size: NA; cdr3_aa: CASSAPGRFDNEQFF; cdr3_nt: TGTGCCAGCAGCGCACCCGGGAGATTCGACAATGAGCAGTTCTTC
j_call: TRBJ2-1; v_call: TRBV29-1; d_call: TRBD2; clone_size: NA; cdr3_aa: CSAQSRREVGDEQFF; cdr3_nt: TGCAGCGCCCAGAGTCGGCGGGAGGTCGGGGATGAGCAGTTCTTC
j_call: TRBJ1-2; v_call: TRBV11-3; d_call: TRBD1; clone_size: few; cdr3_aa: CASSLGPIQLSTGTENGYTF; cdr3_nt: TGTGCCAGCAGCTTAGGACCAATACAACTATCAACCGGGACAGAAAATGGCTACACCTTC
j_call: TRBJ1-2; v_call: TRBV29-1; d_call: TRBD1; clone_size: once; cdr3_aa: CSVEDGPHRGSGYTF; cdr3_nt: TGCAGCGTTGAAGATGGTCCGCACAGGGGGTCCGGCTACACCTTC
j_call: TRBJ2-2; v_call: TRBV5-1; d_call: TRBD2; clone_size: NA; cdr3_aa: CASSLALAGTAGELFF; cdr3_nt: TGCGCCAGCAGCTTGGCCCTAGCGGGTACGGCCGGGGAGCTGTTTTTT